The 30 T cell receptor beta chains reported below all come from one sample, sequenced in a study of response to subunit inactivated influenza vaccine. TCRdb reprocessed the RT-PCR reads with MiXCR, giving one entry per CDR3 protein. The sample records over 400,000 distinct CDR3 sequences, over 9.5% being singletons. The material sequenced was PBMCs from blood, taken roughly 47 days after vaccination. The receptors originated from a man aged 45-60 years who received an inactivated influenza vaccine.

This clonotype was counted a few times. The chain recombines TRBV20-1 with TRBJ2-7, with D possibly being TRBD1 (6 bases). Germline V gene data show CDR1 as DFQATT and CDR2 as SNEGSKA (reference sequence). The CDR3 has 14 amino acids. Trimming took off 4 bases at V and 4 bases at J, with 17 bases between the two ends. Written as DNA, the CDR3 is TGCAGTGCTATCTTAAGGGGACACCCTTACGAGCAGTACTTC. The encoded protein is CSAILRGHPYEQYF.

At least ten counts were recorded for this clonotype. The CDR3 DNA follows: TGCGCCAGCATCGAGAGACGGGTTAGGCACGAGCAGTACTTC. Translation gives CASIERRVRHEQYF. The rearrangement joins TRBV5-1 to TRBJ2-7; no reliable D call. V lost 6 bases, J lost 5 bases, and 18 bases lay in between. The germline V gene encodes CDR1 SGHRS and CDR2 YFSETQ. This CDR3 spans 14 amino acids.

This clonotype has more than one count but fewer than ten. The chain has TRBV3-1 and TRBJ2-4; TRBD1 agrees at 7 bases. CDR1 LGHDT and CDR2 YNNKEL come from the germline V gene (reference sequence). V trimming: 4 bases; J trimming: 0 bases; junction bases outside the gene matches: 6. This CDR3 is 16 amino acids long. CDR3 DNA: TGTGCCAGCAGCCCGGGACAGTCTCTAGCCAAAAACATTCAGTACTTC. Its protein is CASSPGQSLAKNIQYF.

In this sample, this clonotype turned up a few times. J is TRBJ1-6 and V is TRBV20-1, with 7 positions matching TRBD1. The CDR3 runs 14 residues. The V and J ends lost 5 bases and 10 bases, in that order; junction bases with no gene match: 11. Germline lookup yields CDR1 DFQATT and CDR2 SNEGSKA (reference sequence). The CDR3, as DNA: TGCAGTGCTTCGTCGAGGGGGCCGGTATCACCCCTCCACTTT. This gives the protein CSASSRGPVSPLHF.

At least ten counts were recorded for this clonotype. V and J are TRBV12-3 or TRBV12-4 and TRBJ2-7; the D is unclear. The CDR3 length is 12 residues. Trimming removed 5 bases at V and 7 bases at J, with 12 bases between. The CDR3 nucleotides read TGTGCCAGCAGTCCGCGGATGAATGAGCAGTACTTC. This codes for CASSPRMNEQYF.

The sample holds a few counts of this clonotype. V and J are TRBV12-3 or TRBV12-4 and TRBJ2-7; D gene ambiguous. V dropped 6 bases and J dropped 2 bases, with 11 bases sitting between them. CDR3 length: 13 residues. CDR3 nucleotide sequence: TGTGCCAGCAGCTTGGACGAAACCTACGAGCAGTACTTC. Translation gives CASSLDETYEQYF.

This clonotype was found many times. This rearrangement joins TRBV7-9 to TRBJ2-7; D is undetermined. The germline V gene has CDR1 SEHNR and CDR2 FQNEAQ (reference sequence). The CDR3 spans 11 residues. The V gene lost 4 bases and the J gene lost 3 bases, with 4 bases spanning the gap. CDR3 protein: CASSSFYEQYF. As DNA, the CDR3 is TGTGCCAGCAGCTCCTTCTACGAGCAGTACTTC.

This clonotype was counted ten times or more. V usage is TRBV28 and J usage is TRBJ1-5, with unresolved D. The CDR3 runs to 15 residues. In germline, CDR1 is MDHEN, CDR2 SYDVKM. Trimming removed 7 bases at V and 2 bases at J, with 15 bases between. This chain's CDR3 is CASITVDGGNQPQHF. The CDR3, as DNA: TGTGCCAGCATCACCGTCGATGGGGGCAATCAGCCCCAGCATTTT.

This clonotype was seen a few times. The rearrangement uses TRBV10-1 and TRBJ2-5; D tentatively reads TRBD1 or TRBD2 (5 bases each). V was trimmed by 6 bases and J by 2 bases, leaving 16 bases between them. The CDR3 runs 15 residues. Per the germline V gene, CDR1 is WNHNN and CDR2 is SYGVQD (reference sequence). CDR3 DNA sequence: TGCGCCAGCAGAGCCCCCCCCGGGGCTCAAGAGACCCAGTACTTC. Protein product: CASRAPPGAQETQYF.

The V and J genes are TRBV5-7 and TRBJ2-3; D gene uncertain. TRBV5-7 is assigned to the ORF class and has an uncertain function. CDR3 length: 10 residues. V gave up 10 bases and J gave up 7 bases, with 10 bases separating them. This chain's CDR3 is CAQLGNTQYF. CDR3 nucleotide sequence: TGTGCCCAGCTAGGAAATACGCAGTATTTT.

Comments on this clonotype: A much larger clonotype is one base distant, so this may be a read error. The rearrangement links TRBV29-1 to TRBJ2-6, with D perhaps TRBD2 (6 bases). This CDR3 contains 13 residues. Germline values: CDR1 SQVTM, CDR2 ANQGSEA. CDR3 coding DNA: TGCAGCGTTCCCGGGTGGGGGGACAACGTCCTGACTTTC. Protein sequence: CSVPGWGDNVLTF.

This clonotype has just a few counts. The V call is TRBV11-2, the J call TRBJ2-7; 11 bases map to TRBD1. Trimming removed 5 bases from V and 0 bases from J; junction bases left unmatched: 6. Germline lookup yields CDR1 SGHAT and CDR2 FQNNGV. The CDR3 spans 16 residues. The CDR3 bases are TGTGCCAGCAGCCACGGGACAGGGGGGAACTCCTACGAGCAGTACTTC. As protein: CASSHGTGGNSYEQYF.

This clonotype was seen ten or more times. The CDR3 coding sequence is TGCGCCAGCAGCCAAGAAGTAGGTCTGAACACTGAAGCTTTCTTT. Translated, it gives CASSQEVGLNTEAFF. This rearrangement joins TRBV4-1 to TRBJ1-1; D gene unclear. This CDR3 region has 15 residues. V lost 0 bases, J lost 0 bases, and 8 bases lay in between. Looked up from germline, CDR1 is MGHRA and CDR2 is YSYEKL.

The chain recombines TRBV7-8 with TRBJ2-5; the D gene is possibly TRBD1 (7 bases). This CDR3 has 17 amino acids. CDR1 is SGHVS and CDR2 is FQNEAQ in the germline V gene. Trimming removed 6 bases at V and 5 bases at J, with 25 bases between. This CDR3 reads CASSPRGDRRFGETQYF. The CDR3 DNA sequence: TGTGCCAGCAGTCCTAGGGGGGACAGACGATTTGGGGAGACCCAGTACTTC.

V usage is TRBV5-5 and J usage is TRBJ2-7; no clear D gene. The V gene lost 6 bases and the J gene lost 2 bases, with 21 bases spanning the gap. CDR1 is SGHKS, CDR2 YYEKEE, per germline (reference sequence). The CDR3 has 16 amino acids. The DNA for the CDR3 is TGTGCCAGCACCCCGGACCCCACGGTAGTTACCTACGAGCAGTACTTC. Encoded protein: CASTPDPTVVTYEQYF.

This sequence joins TRBV3-1 and TRBJ2-1; weak D call: TRBD1 (6 bases). The CDR3 is 15 residues long. V lost 2 bases and J 3 bases, leaving 11 bases between the germline ends. Germline loops: CDR1 LGHDT, CDR2 YNNKEL (reference sequence). CDR3 sequence reads: CASSQPGQLYNEQFF. Here the CDR3 DNA reads TGTGCCAGCAGCCAACCGGGACAACTCTACAATGAGCAGTTCTTC.

This clonotype has ten or more counts. V usage is TRBV4-1 and J usage is TRBJ2-7; D call uncertain. The CDR3 is 13 residues long. Germline CDR1 is MGHRA and CDR2 is YSYEKL. V gave up 2 bases and J gave up 3 bases, with 8 bases separating them. The CDR3 protein is CASSQWAGYEQYF. CDR3 bases: TGCGCCAGCAGCCAATGGGCAGGCTACGAGCAGTACTTC.

The V and J genes are TRBV29-1 and TRBJ1-2; D remains unclear. Trimming removed 3 bases from V and 5 bases from J, with 4 bases in between. The length of the CDR3 is 10 residues. The germline V gene encodes CDR1 SQVTM and CDR2 ANQGSEA. The CDR3 coding sequence is TGCAGCGTTGACAGTTATGGCTACACCTTC. This sequence encodes CSVDSYGYTF.

J is TRBJ2-3 and V is TRBV19; D is perhaps TRBD2 (6 bases). Germline V gene sequence: CDR1 LNHDA, CDR2 SQIVND (reference sequence). V was cut by 5 bases and J by 5 bases, with 14 bases left in between. This CDR3 comprises 14 residues. The DNA of the CDR3 is TGTGCCAGTAGTCCGGACCTGACTAGAGATACGCAGTATTTT. Its protein is CASSPDLTRDTQYF.

This clonotype showed up many times. This chain joins TRBV20-1 and TRBJ1-5; 8 positions agree with TRBD1. Near its end, the DNA agrees better with TRBJ2-3, so the J call may be wrong. This CDR3 is built from 14 residues. Per the germline V gene, CDR1 is DFQATT and CDR2 is SNEGSKA (reference sequence). CDR3 protein: CSARPPGGNQPQYF. The CDR3 nucleotides read TGCAGTGCTAGGCCCCCAGGGGGCAATCAGCCCCAGTATTTT.

Points on this clonotype: A much larger clonotype is one base distant, so this may be a read error. The chain is built from TRBV7-3 and TRBJ2-1; the D call may be TRBD1 or TRBD2 (5 bases each). CDR1 is SGHTA and CDR2 is FQGTGA in the germline V gene. The CDR3 contains 13 residues. CDR3 coding DNA: TGTTCCAGCAGCAAGGGACCGAACAATGAGCAGTTCTTC. It specifies CSSSKGPNNEQFF.

The V and J genes are TRBV4-2 and TRBJ2-7; 7 bases are a match to TRBD2. The CDR3 runs 16 residues. Trimming took 0 bases from V and 7 from J; bases not matched to a gene: 12. Germline lookup yields CDR1 LGHNA and CDR2 YNFKEQ. In nucleotides, the CDR3 is TGTGCCAGCAGCCAAGATCAGTGGGAGGGGCAATGGGAGCAGTACTTC. As protein: CASSQDQWEGQWEQYF.

This clonotype has just one count. Possible read error: a much larger clone is one base away. Since the CDR3 does not end with the conserved phenylalanine or tryptophan, this likely comes from a read error. The chain uses TRBV15 and TRBJ2-7; D call uncertain. Germline CDR1 and CDR2: LNHNV and YYDKDF (reference sequence). Trimming took 0 bases from V and 4 from J, leaving 13 bases between them. The CDR3 runs 15 residues. Written as DNA, the CDR3 is TGTGCCACCAGCAGAGATCCGGACCCGAAGTACGAGCAGTACTAC. This translates into CATSRDPDPKYEQYY.

A few counts support this clonotype. The chain combines TRBV28 with TRBJ2-3; D is unclear. CDR1 MDHEN and CDR2 SYDVKM come from the germline V gene. With 2 bases removed from V and 5 bases from J, the gap between germline ends came to 11 bases. This CDR3 is 14 amino acids long. CDR3 in amino acids: CASSLDLDVDTQYF. DNA of the CDR3: TGTGCCAGCAGTTTAGACCTAGACGTAGATACGCAGTATTTT.

The chain joins TRBV27 to TRBJ1-1, with TRBD1 as a possible D gene (5 bases). Deletions cut 7 bases from V and 5 bases from J, with 14 bases between. The germline gives CDR1 MNHEY, CDR2 SMNVEV (reference sequence). The length of the CDR3 is 13 residues. CDR3 in amino acids: CASNQGAHTEAFF. As DNA, the CDR3 is TGTGCCAGCAATCAGGGCGCGCATACTGAAGCTTTCTTT.

V usage is TRBV2 and J usage is TRBJ1-5, with 8 bases fitting TRBD1. The trim removed 6 bases at V and 4 bases at J, leaving 5 bases unmatched. This CDR3 is built from 14 residues. Germline V CDR1 and CDR2: SNHLY, FYNNEI. CDR3: CASRGQEPNQPQHF. CDR3 coding DNA: TGTGCCAGCAGGGGACAGGAGCCGAATCAGCCCCAGCATTTT.

In this sample, this clonotype turned up a few times. J is TRBJ1-4 and V is TRBV5-1; possibly TRBD1 for D (6 bases). Germline loops: CDR1 SGHRS, CDR2 YFSETQ. The CDR3 extends over 15 amino acids. The V gene lost 4 bases and the J gene lost 6 bases, with 16 bases spanning the gap. The DNA for the CDR3 is TGCGCCAGCAGCACCTGGGGGGGGCCGGATGAAAAACTGTTTTTT. Translated, it gives CASSTWGGPDEKLFF.

This clonotype was recorded at least ten times. This CDR3 reads CASSRTGDSYEQYF. The CDR3 region has the DNA TGTGCCAGCAGCCGGACAGGCGACTCCTACGAGCAGTACTTC. The J gene is TRBJ2-7, the V gene TRBV7-2; TRBD1 aligns across 7 bases. The CDR3 runs 14 residues. From germline, CDR1 is SGHTA and CDR2 FQGNSA. V trimming: 5 bases; J trimming: 0 bases; junction bases outside the gene matches: 4.

V gene TRBV7-3 combines with J gene TRBJ2-7; 8 bases map to TRBD2. CDR1 is SGHTA and CDR2 is FQGTGA in the germline V gene. The CDR3 consists of 18 residues. V lost 1 base, J lost 2 bases, and 13 bases stayed unmatched. CDR3: CASSLRPLGSGMPYEQYF. The CDR3 DNA reads as TGTGCCAGCAGCTTAAGACCTCTAGGTAGCGGGATGCCCTACGAGCAGTACTTC.

This clonotype was counted many times. The chain recombines TRBV29-1 with TRBJ2-1, with TRBD2 matching 15 bases. Germline V gene sequence: CDR1 SQVTM, CDR2 ANQGSEA. The trim removed 8 bases at V and 9 bases at J, leaving 8 bases unmatched. The CDR3 has 14 amino acids. The chain's CDR3 is CSSGLAGGRGEQFF. Written as DNA, the CDR3 is TGCAGCTCTGGACTAGCGGGGGGGAGAGGTGAGCAGTTCTTC.